Presented here are 12 T cell receptor beta chains from one specimen sequenced in a study of blood T cell repertoires in COVID-19. Generated by immunoSEQ multiplex PCR, the TCRdb table keeps only in-frame clones and is missing some. The profile shows 250,000 to 300,000 clones, approximately 81% of them singletons. Input material: PBMCs or T cells enriched from blood (not recorded which). These receptors all come from a woman aged 45-65 years who had been exposed to COVID-19.

This chain links TRBV20-1 with TRBJ2-7; 7 positions match TRBD2. J lost 7 bases, V lost 3 bases, and 18 bases had no gene match. The CDR3 is 16 residues long. CDR1 and CDR2 (germline): DFQATT, SNEGSKA (reference sequence). The DNA of the CDR3 is TGCAGTGCTAGTCCCCCTTGGGGCGGGGGAGCGAGGGAGCAGTACTTC. Translated: CSASPPWGGGAREQYF.

The V call is TRBV2, the J call TRBJ2-2, with 8 bases that match TRBD2. Looked up from germline, CDR1 is SNHLY and CDR2 is FYNNEI. The CDR3 contains 14 residues. V shed 8 bases, J shed 5 bases, and the junction held 7 bases outside the gene matches. In DNA form, the CDR3 reads TGTGCCAGCTCCGGGACTAGAGAAACCGGGGAGCTGTTTTTT. Protein: CASSGTRETGELFF.

The rearrangement links TRBV7-9 to TRBJ1-1; 7 nucleotides align to TRBD1. Germline V CDR1 and CDR2: SEHNR, FQNEAQ (reference sequence). After removal of 1 base from V and 2 bases from J, the junction contained 1 base not matched to a gene. CDR3 length: 14 amino acids. The CDR3 sequence is CASSLGDRNTEAFF. The CDR3 region has the DNA TGTGCCAGCAGCTTAGGGGACAGAAACACTGAAGCTTTCTTT. The full variable domain, completed using reference TRBV7-9 and TRBJ1-1, is DTGVSQNPRHKITKRGQNVTFRCDPISEHNRLYWYRQTLGQGPEFLTYFQNEAQLEKSRLLSDRFSAERPKGSFSTLEIQRTEQGDSAMYLCASSLGDRNTEAFFGQGTRLTVV.

The chain combines TRBV6-5 with TRBJ1-1, with TRBD1 identical over 9 bases. The germline CDR1 and CDR2 sequences are MNHEY and SVGAGI. V was pared by 5 bases and J by 1 base, with 5 bases of the junction left unmatched. CDR3 length: 15 residues. The CDR3 reads CASSNQGQGNTEAFF. The CDR3 DNA follows: TGTGCCAGCAGTAACCAGGGACAGGGGAACACTGAAGCTTTCTTT.

The V and J genes are TRBV21-1 and TRBJ1-5. TRBV21-1 is marked as a pseudogene. The CDR3 has 16 residues. The CDR3 DNA reads as TGTGCCAGCATTACGTCAGAGCGGCGCAGAAATCAGCCCCAGCATTTT. This sequence encodes CASITSERRRNQPQHF.

This clone was counted a few times. The CDR3 coding sequence is TGTGCCAGTAGCTCAATTCCGGTGGTTGGTGGTAAGAATGAGCAGTTCTTC. Translation: CASSSIPVVGGKNEQFF. This sequence joins TRBV19 and TRBJ2-1; D gene unclear. Germline V gene sequence: CDR1 LNHDA, CDR2 SQIVND (reference sequence). The germline V and J ends were trimmed by 6 bases and 7 bases, with 25 bases remaining between them. The CDR3 is 17 residues long.

Concerning this clone: A read error is possible here, since a much larger clone lies one base away. Within the sample, other DNA sequences also encode this same CDR3. The chain joins TRBV7-3 to TRBJ1-3; D call uncertain. Germline V CDR1 and CDR2: SGHTA, FQGTGA. Between the trimmed V and J ends, which lost 2 bases and 3 bases, there was a span of 5 bases. This CDR3 contains 13 residues. The CDR3 DNA sequence: TGTGCCAGCAGCTTATCGGGTGGAAACACCATATATTTT. Translated: CASSLSGGNTIYF.

The J gene is TRBJ2-7, the V gene TRBV5-6, with TRBD2 matching over 7 bases. Germline V gene sequence: CDR1 SGHDT, CDR2 YYEEEE. The J segment lost 3 bases and the V segment lost 0 bases, leaving 3 bases of the junction unmatched. The CDR3 runs to 14 residues. CDR3 sequence reads: CASSLGAGSYEQYF. The CDR3 bases are TGTGCCAGCAGCTTGGGAGCGGGGAGCTACGAGCAGTACTTC.

The chain uses TRBV6-5 and TRBJ1-6; TRBD1 might be the D (5 bases). Germline CDR1 reads MNHEY; CDR2 reads SVGAGI. CDR3 length equals 12 residues. V was pared by 8 bases and J by 10 bases, with 12 bases between. CDR3 residues: CASGGGKSPLHF. The CDR3 DNA follows: TGTGCCAGCGGGGGGGGTAAATCACCCCTCCACTTT.

The chain employs TRBV30 and TRBJ1-2; D gene ambiguous. The V end lost 3 bases, the J end lost 4 bases, and 12 bases lay between the germline ends. The CDR3 has 13 residues. Germline V gene sequence: CDR1 GTSNPN, CDR2 SVGIG (reference sequence). CDR3 sequence (DNA): TGTGCCTGGAGGCCAGATCCCTTCTATGGCTACACCTTC. Protein: CAWRPDPFYGYTF. Supplemented by reference TRBV30 and TRBJ1-2, the full variable domain reads SQTIHQWPATLVQPVGSPLSLECTVEGTSNPNLYWYRQAAGRGLQLLFYSVGIGQISSEVPQNLSASRPQDRQFILSSKKLLLSDSGFYLCAWRPDPFYGYTFGSGTRLTVV.

This clone was recorded only once. Sequence at one end of the junction differs from germline and may be a read error. The rearrangement links TRBV2 to TRBJ1-6, with a tentative D call TRBD1 (5 bases). The CDR3 covers 15 residues. Germline loops: CDR1 SNHLY, CDR2 FYNNEI. The CDR3 DNA is TGTGTCAGCACCTGGGGCAGGGTCGGAAATTCACCCCTCCACTTT. Protein: CVSTWGRVGNSPLHF.

The chain employs TRBV9 and TRBJ1-1; TRBD1 matches at 7 bases. The CDR3 extends over 15 amino acids. The J segment lost 0 bases and the V segment lost 3 bases, leaving 5 bases of the junction unmatched. Germline V lookup: CDR1 SGDLS, CDR2 YYNGEE. The CDR3 protein is CASSGTGTVNTEAFF. CDR3 in DNA: TGTGCCAGCAGCGGTACCGGGACAGTGAACACTGAAGCTTTCTTT.